This TCR beta chain was profiled in a study of blood T cell repertoires in COVID-19. As for the study in general: Samples came from the United States, Italy and Spain, spanning acute and convalescent COVID-19. PBMCs, B-cell-depleted T cells, or T cells were the source of the cDNA or gDNA that made up the material.

Under the authors' procedure: Estimation of nucleated cell counts relied on the amplification of reference gene primers. This table comes from immunoSEQ multiplex PCR, and its TCRdb copy is limited to in-frame clones, with some not included. V, J and clone size reflect that table, while D and trimming were determined from the DNA. The sample consists of 140,000 or so clones, approximately 81% of them appearing once. Trimming took 5 bases from V and 5 from J; bases not matched to a gene: 9. The CDR3 extends over 17 amino acids. The germline gives CDR1 PRHDT, CDR2 FYEKMQ (reference sequence). Sequenced input: peripheral blood. This chain uses TRBV13 with TRBJ2-5; 15 bases match TRBD2. The TCR sequence derives from a human donor in a cohort sampled during active COVID-19. The CDR3 here is CASSPGLAGGPKETQYF. As DNA, the CDR3 is TGTGCCAGCAGCCCTGGACTAGCGGGAGGGCCCAAGGAGACCCAGTACTTC.